The T cell receptor (beta chain) described here comes from a study of cytomegalovirus exposure and HLA in healthy donors. Comment on this clone: Its antigen is currently unknown.

General observations from the study: Specificity for CMV antigens was confirmed in vitro for a few of the CMV-associated chains. The majority of CMV-associated TCR beta chains were reported as apparently HLA-restricted in a later analysis.

With 60 Vbeta and 13 Jbeta primers, the PCR was carried out. Some clones are missing from TCRdb's copy, which holds only in-frame ones; the method was immunoSEQ multiplex PCR. The sample consists of roughly 93,000 clones, more than 60% of them appearing once. CDR1 LGHNA and CDR2 YSLEER come from the germline V gene. CDR3 size: 16 residues. J gave up 9 bases and V 0 bases, and 9 bases lay outside the gene matches. The receptor was derived from a human donor in good health. Sequencing was done on a sample of PBMCs. The rearrangement uses TRBV4-3 and TRBJ2-3; 10 nucleotides agree with TRBD2. Written as DNA, the CDR3 is TGCGCCAGCAGCCAAGATAGGACTAGCGGCCTGCAAACGCAGTATTTT. Translation: CASSQDRTSGLQTQYF.